The 30 T cell receptor beta chains listed next were all sequenced from one sample in a study of response to subunit inactivated influenza vaccine. Each CDR3 protein gets one entry after TCRdb re-called the RT-PCR reads with MiXCR. The data contain about 700,000 distinct CDR3 sequences, around 15% of them seen just once; the ten biggest clones take up 6.5% to 8%. The starting material was PBMCs from blood, obtained approximately 15 days before vaccination. Every receptor here comes from a man aged 45-65 years who received an inactivated influenza vaccine.

V is TRBV12-3 or TRBV12-4 and J is TRBJ1-2; the D is unclear. V gave up 5 bases and J gave up 6 bases, with 10 bases separating them. CDR3 length: 12 amino acids. As DNA, the CDR3 is TGTGCCAGCAGTCCCGGGGTCGATGGCTACACCTTC. This codes for CASSPGVDGYTF.

The chain links TRBV28 to TRBJ2-1, with 7 bases aligning to TRBD1. The J call may not be correct, given that the DNA end is closer to TRBJ2-7. This CDR3 has 13 residues. Germline V gene lookup returns CDR1 MDHEN and CDR2 SYDVKM. The DNA of the CDR3 is TGTGCCACCCGGGACAGCTCCTACAATGAGCAGTACTTC. Translating gives CATRDSSYNEQYF.

The V gene is TRBV20-1, the J gene TRBJ2-7, with 9 bases aligning to TRBD2. The ends lost 0 bases at V and 4 bases at J; junction bases unmatched: 7. The CDR3 runs 15 residues. Germline lookup yields CDR1 DFQATT and CDR2 SNEGSKA (reference sequence). CDR3 protein: CSARDPRLAGYEQYF. CDR3 sequence (DNA): TGCAGTGCTAGAGATCCCCGGCTAGCGGGATACGAGCAGTACTTC.

This clonotype appeared a few times. The chain combines TRBV4-3 with TRBJ2-1; 9 nucleotides line up with TRBD2. Trimming at V came to 5 bases and at J to 2 bases, leaving 10 bases not matched to a gene. The CDR3 sequence is 17 residues long. CDR1 is LGHNA, CDR2 YSLEER, per germline. The CDR3 DNA reads TGCGCCAGCAGCTCATCCTTAGCGGGGGCCCCCTACAATGAGCAGTTCTTC. It translates to CASSSSLAGAPYNEQFF.

The rearrangement uses TRBV7-2 and TRBJ2-1; D perhaps matches TRBD2 (7 bases). CDR1 and CDR2 from the germline V gene are SGHTA and FQGNSA. Trimming pared 2 bases from V and 12 bases from J, leaving 20 bases between. This CDR3 is 15 amino acids long. CDR3 amino acids: CASSLNPGARGLQFF. In nucleotides, the CDR3 is TGTGCCAGCAGCTTAAATCCTGGAGCGCGGGGGCTGCAGTTCTTC.

CDR3 coding DNA: TGTGCCAGCAGCGGCACAGGGCGCCCTAACACTGAAGCTTTCTTT. Its protein product is CASSGTGRPNTEAFF. The chain joins TRBV5-6 to TRBJ1-1; D perhaps matches TRBD1 (6 bases). Trimming took 4 bases from V and 2 from J, leaving 15 bases between them. CDR1 SGHDT and CDR2 YYEEEE come from the germline V gene. The CDR3 loop spans 15 amino acids.

This clonotype was seen at least ten times. The gene calls are TRBV4-1 and TRBJ1-3; D is unclear. The CDR3 contains 12 residues. CDR1 and CDR2 from the germline V gene are MGHRA and YSYEKL. V was trimmed by 1 base and J by 2 bases, leaving 0 bases between them. CDR3 protein: CASSQAGNTIYF. In nucleotides, the CDR3 is TGCGCCAGCAGCCAAGCTGGAAACACCATATATTTT.

The V and J genes are TRBV7-9 and TRBJ2-5; no firm D call. This CDR3 is built from 15 residues. Trimming shortened V by 3 bases and J by 5 bases, and 16 bases separated the two germline ends. Germline CDR1 SEHNR, CDR2 FQNEAQ (reference sequence). Written as DNA, the CDR3 is TGTGCCAGCAGCTTCGGACCCGGAGTTTCGGAGACCCAGTACTTC. The encoded protein is CASSFGPGVSETQYF.

The chain couples TRBV7-9 to TRBJ2-4; the D gene could be TRBD1 or TRBD2 (6 bases each). Germline loops: CDR1 SEHNR, CDR2 FQNEAQ (reference sequence). The CDR3 sequence is 16 residues long. The V end was cut by 4 bases, the J end by 9 bases, with 22 bases between. The CDR3: CASSSPWGAIWSIQYF. The CDR3 DNA sequence: TGTGCCAGCAGCTCCCCGTGGGGGGCGATTTGGAGCATTCAGTACTTC.

This clonotype has only a few counts. V gene TRBV6-2 or TRBV6-3 combines with J gene TRBJ2-1, with 15 bases lining up with TRBD2. Germline V CDR1 and CDR2: MNHEY, SVGEGT. CDR3 length equals 15 residues. V shed 8 bases, J shed 8 bases, and the junction held 7 bases outside the gene matches. CDR3 DNA: TGTGCCAGCCGGCTTGGGACTAGCGGGAGGCATGAGCAGTTCTTC. Translation: CASRLGTSGRHEQFF.

This clonotype appeared a few times. The genes are TRBV10-1 and TRBJ2-1, with a tentative D call TRBD1 (5 bases). The CDR3 covers 16 residues. The V end was cut by 0 bases, the J end by 4 bases, with 13 bases between. The germline CDR1 and CDR2 sequences are WNHNN and SYGVQD (reference sequence). CDR3 amino acids: CASSESSGQEYNEQFF. The CDR3 DNA reads TGCGCCAGCAGTGAGTCGTCCGGACAAGAGTACAATGAGCAGTTCTTC.

A single count supports this clonotype. The chain has TRBV7-3 and TRBJ2-1, with D possibly called TRBD1 or TRBD2 (6 bases each). In germline, CDR1 is SGHTA, CDR2 FQGTGA. Trimming left V 5 bases short and J 8 bases short, with 19 bases between. The CDR3 consists of 15 residues. As DNA, the CDR3 is TGTGCCAGCAGCCCAGAAGTGGGGGGCTGGGATGAGCAGTTCTTC. Translated: CASSPEVGGWDEQFF.

The sample holds a few counts of this clonotype. V usage is TRBV7-2 and J usage is TRBJ2-1; 11 nucleotides agree with TRBD2. Looked up from germline, CDR1 is SGHTA and CDR2 is FQGNSA. The V and J ends lost 6 bases and 15 bases, in that order; junction bases with no gene match: 19. The CDR3 has 16 residues. The DNA of the CDR3 is TGTGCCAGCAGATCGACCGAGGGGACTAGCGGCGGGAGGTGGTTCTTC. Encoded protein: CASRSTEGTSGGRWFF.

This clonotype appeared a few times. V and J are TRBV20-1 and TRBJ2-3; 13 positions match TRBD2. This CDR3 has 17 amino acids. CDR1 and CDR2 (germline): DFQATT, SNEGSKA (reference sequence). V was clipped by 5 bases and J by 0 bases; unmatched bases: 8. The DNA for the CDR3 is TGCAGTGCTTTCGGACTAGCGGGAGTGGGGAGCACAGATACGCAGTATTTT. Its translation is CSAFGLAGVGSTDTQYF.

V usage is TRBV5-1 and J usage is TRBJ1-1; 7 bases are a match to TRBD1. This CDR3 has 11 amino acids. The germline V gene encodes CDR1 SGHRS and CDR2 YFSETQ. Germline trimming cut 7 bases from V and 8 bases from J; bases unmatched to any gene: 5. CDR3 amino acids: CASGETGEAFF. The CDR3 DNA is TGCGCCAGCGGGGAGACAGGGGAAGCTTTCTTT.

This clonotype occurred a few times. The chain links TRBV5-6 to TRBJ2-2; D is uncertain. The V gene lost 4 bases and the J gene lost 2 bases, with 15 bases spanning the gap. The CDR3 is 16 amino acids. Germline loops: CDR1 SGHDT, CDR2 YYEEEE. The CDR3 is CASSPGVHPNTGELFF. The CDR3 bases are TGTGCCAGCAGCCCTGGAGTCCACCCAAACACCGGGGAGCTGTTTTTT.

The rearrangement links TRBV5-1 to TRBJ2-2; D assignment may be TRBD1 or TRBD2 (6 bases each). The CDR3 is 15 amino acids. Germline CDR1 and CDR2: SGHRS and YFSETQ. Trimming stripped 2 bases from V and 2 bases from J, with 10 bases between. CDR3: CASSLKGGNTGELFF. The CDR3 DNA is TGCGCCAGCAGCTTAAAGGGGGGTAACACCGGGGAGCTGTTTTTT.

The chain recombines TRBV6-2 or TRBV6-3 with TRBJ2-1, with D tentatively TRBD1 or TRBD2 (5 bases each). With 5 bases removed from V and 9 bases from J, the gap between germline ends came to 14 bases. CDR1 and CDR2 from the germline V gene are MNHEY and SVGEGT. This CDR3 has 13 amino acids. The CDR3 DNA sequence: TGTGCCAGCAGTGGGGGTTTAAATGGTGAGCAGTTCTTC. Protein sequence: CASSGGLNGEQFF.

This clonotype appeared a few times. This chain joins TRBV29-1 and TRBJ2-7; TRBD2 is a possible D gene (6 bases). V was cut by 4 bases and J by 6 bases, with 13 bases left in between. The CDR3 is 12 amino acids. Germline CDR1 SQVTM, CDR2 ANQGSEA. CDR3 in amino acids: CSVVPSAGEQYF. The CDR3 DNA reads as TGCAGCGTTGTACCTAGCGCGGGCGAGCAGTACTTC.

Regarding this clonotype: A much larger clone is a single base away; this may be a read error. This sequence joins TRBV29-1 and TRBJ1-2; D possibly corresponds to TRBD1 (5 bases). Germline V gives CDR1 SQVTM, CDR2 ANQGSEA. This CDR3 has 12 amino acids. The germline V and J ends were trimmed by 6 bases and 3 bases, with 11 bases remaining between them. DNA for the CDR3: TGCAGCGTGATTTCCAGGGACTATGGCTACACCTTC. Translating gives CSVISRDYGYTF.

V gene TRBV20-1 combines with J gene TRBJ2-7; 7 bases are a match to TRBD2. CDR1 is DFQATT, CDR2 SNEGSKA, per germline (reference sequence). CDR3 length: 15 amino acids. J was trimmed by 2 bases and V by 3 bases; bases with no gene match: 10. This CDR3 reads CSASQGGRGTYEQYF. CDR3 bases: TGCAGTGCTAGCCAGGGTGGGCGGGGGACCTACGAGCAGTACTTC.

This clonotype was seen more than once but under ten times. The V and J genes are TRBV4-3 and TRBJ1-4, with D maybe TRBD1 (5 bases). Germline-derived CDR1 and CDR2 are LGHNA and YSLEER. Trimming cost V 3 bases and J 8 bases, with 10 bases left between them. The CDR3 covers 13 residues. The CDR3 sequence is CASSHQRGEKLFF. CDR3 nucleotide sequence: TGCGCCAGCAGCCACCAGAGGGGCGAAAAACTGTTTTTT.

This clonotype was observed a few times. The chain combines TRBV27 with TRBJ2-3; TRBD2 agrees at 9 bases. V lost 5 bases, J lost 1 base, and 13 bases stayed unmatched. The CDR3 runs 18 residues. Looked up from germline, CDR1 is MNHEY and CDR2 is SMNVEV (reference sequence). CDR3 amino acids: CASSPIRLWTSGTDTQYF. The CDR3 DNA follows: TGTGCCAGCAGTCCAATTCGCCTTTGGACTAGCGGCACAGATACGCAGTATTTT.

The genes are TRBV5-1 and TRBJ2-2, with D perhaps TRBD2 (5 bases). Trimming removed 9 bases from V and 0 bases from J, with 12 bases in between. Germline V gene lookup returns CDR1 SGHRS and CDR2 YFSETQ. This CDR3 comprises 14 residues. CDR3 loop: CATSSGTNTGELFF. CDR3 nucleotides: TGCGCCACCTCCAGCGGTACGAACACCGGGGAGCTGTTTTTT.

The rearrangement uses TRBV5-1 and TRBJ2-5; the D is unclear. V was shortened by 2 bases and J by 0 bases, with 11 bases between the two germline ends. Germline assignment: CDR1 SGHRS and CDR2 YFSETQ. CDR3 length equals 15 residues. The CDR3 region has the DNA TGCGCCAGCAGCTTCCTCCGGCTGGACCAAGAGACCCAGTACTTC. It yields the protein CASSFLRLDQETQYF.

This clonotype was seen more than once but under ten times. The CDR3 sequence is CAWSASSYNEQFF. The DNA of the CDR3 is TGTGCCTGGAGTGCTAGCTCCTACAATGAGCAGTTCTTC. The chain couples TRBV30 to TRBJ2-1, with D unresolved. Trimming pared 1 base from V and 0 bases from J, leaving 4 bases between. This CDR3 contains 13 residues. Per germline, CDR1 GTSNPN and CDR2 SVGIG (reference sequence).

This clonotype was counted a few times. The chain links TRBV24-1 to TRBJ2-1; possible D gene TRBD1, 6 bases. Germline V gene sequence: CDR1 KGHDR, CDR2 SFDVKD. The CDR3 covers 16 residues. V lost 0 bases, J lost 5 bases, and 13 bases lay in between. In DNA form, the CDR3 reads TGTGCCACCAGTGATTTGGGGGTAGGGGGTAACAATGAGCAGTTCTTC. It yields the protein CATSDLGVGGNNEQFF.

The V call is TRBV6-2 or TRBV6-3, the J call TRBJ1-5; no firm D call. The germline V gene encodes CDR1 MNHEY and CDR2 SVGEGT. The CDR3 sequence is 13 residues long. The ends were cut back, 6 bases at V and 4 bases at J, with 10 bases in the middle. This CDR3 is CASSHRINQPQHF. CDR3 DNA sequence: TGTGCCAGCAGCCACCGGATTAATCAGCCCCAGCATTTT.

J is TRBJ1-1 and V is TRBV4-3; D perhaps matches TRBD1 (5 bases). Trimming removed 0 bases from V and 5 bases from J, with 13 bases in between. The length of the CDR3 is 15 residues. Germline V CDR1 and CDR2: LGHNA, YSLEER. The CDR3 here is CASSQDRRGETEAFF. The DNA for the CDR3 is TGCGCCAGCAGCCAAGATCGCCGGGGGGAAACTGAAGCTTTCTTT.

This sequence joins TRBV9 and TRBJ2-7; D unclear. The CDR3 runs 14 residues. The V gene's germline CDR1 is SGDLS and CDR2 YYNGEE. V was pared by 0 bases and J by 4 bases, with 11 bases between. Here the CDR3 reads CASSVGTVGYEQYF. The CDR3 nucleotides are TGTGCCAGCAGCGTAGGGACGGTCGGTTACGAGCAGTACTTC.